This paragraph covers one T cell receptor beta chain sequence. What it recognizes is unknown. The data belong to a study of cytomegalovirus exposure and HLA in healthy donors. Turning to the study itself: Caucasian-associated ancestry cluster membership applied to approximately 81% of some 400 genotyped donors.

Overall study results and limits: Researchers reported in a later analysis that a missense DCLRE1C variant was tied to TCR beta V- and J-gene trimming. The study put around 180 TCR beta chains on its list as cytomegalovirus-associated.

PCR amplification relied on 60 Vbeta primers (plus 13 Jbeta primers). TCRdb keeps only in-frame clones here, not all; method: immunoSEQ multiplex PCR. The sample lists under 100,000 clones, around 81% occurring once. Germline CDR1 reads SEHNR; CDR2 reads FQNEAQ (reference sequence). V shed 5 bases and J shed 6 bases, with 11 bases lying between them. The CDR3 sequence is 12 residues long. The rearrangement uses TRBV7-9 and TRBJ2-7; D is unclear. This TCR was sampled from a woman in her 70s in good health and CMV-seropositive. Sequencing used PBMCs. CDR3 residues: CASSPGGFEQYF. DNA for the CDR3: TGTGCCAGCAGCCCAGGTGGGTTCGAGCAGTACTTC.